Listed below are T cell receptor beta chains from one sample, sequenced in a study of blood T cell repertoires in COVID-19. Libraries were prepared by immunoSEQ multiplex PCR; TCRdb keeps only in-frame clonotypes and omits some of them. The sample gives 130,000 or so clones, under 90% of which show up once; more than 2% is in the top ten. Sequenced: PBMCs or T cells enriched from blood (not recorded which). These receptors were taken from a man in his forties or fifties with acute COVID-19. Each CDR3 is given with its conserved first and last residue. D genes are given only for firm matches. Clone size, where shown, is once, few, many, or a class for clones that have expanded.

J,D,size,V,DNA,CDR3
TRBJ1-1,-,-,TRBV7-3,TGTGCCAGCCGGGACACTGAAGCTTTCTTT,CASRDTEAFF
TRBJ2-3,TRBD2,-,TRBV27,TGTGCCAGCAGTCTCCTCCGACTAGCGGGGGACTTTCCCACAGATACGCAGTATTTT,CASSLLRLAGDFPTDTQYF
TRBJ1-4,TRBD1,-,TRBV7-2,TGTGCCAGCAGCTTGACAGGGGGGGAGAATGAAAAACTGTTTTTT,CASSLTGGENEKLFF
TRBJ2-3,TRBD2,-,TRBV30,TGTGCCTGGAGTGTACTAGCGGGGGGTACCACAGATACGCAGTATTTT,CAWSVLAGGTTDTQYF
TRBJ1-3,-,-,TRBV28,TGTGCCAGCAGGGAGAGCTCTGGAAACACCATATATTTT,CASRESSGNTIYF
TRBJ2-7,TRBD1,-,TRBV7-9,TGTGCCAGCAGCTTAGTGTCAGGGACAGGGTCCTACGAGCAGTACTTC,CASSLVSGTGSYEQYF
TRBJ1-5,-,-,TRBV6-5,TGTGCCAGCAGTTACAACAGGGATCAGCCCCAGCATTTT,CASSYNRDQPQHF
TRBJ2-1,-,-,TRBV29-1,TGCAGCGTTGCACACAACAATGAGCAGTTCTTC,CSVAHNNEQFF
TRBJ2-2,TRBD2,-,TRBV5-1,TGCGCCAGCAGCTTGGTAGCGGGGACGAACACCGGGGAGCTGTTTTTT,CASSLVAGTNTGELFF
TRBJ2-2,TRBD2,-,TRBV7-6,TGTGCCAGCAGCGGGCGACTAGCGGGAGGTACCGGGGAGCTGTTTTTT,CASSGRLAGGTGELFF
TRBJ2-5,TRBD1,few,TRBV9,TGTGCCAGCAGCGTAGCGGGACAGGAAGAGACCCAGTACTTC,CASSVAGQEETQYF
TRBJ2-7,-,-,TRBV28,TGTGCCAGCTTCGACAGGACCTACGAGCAGTACTTC,CASFDRTYEQYF
TRBJ1-1,-,few,TRBV7-9,TGTGCCAGCAGCTTTACAAGCGGGAACACTGAAGCTTTCTTT,CASSFTSGNTEAFF
TRBJ2-1,TRBD2,-,TRBV9,TGTGCCAGCAGCGCTCCGGGACTAGCGGGAGGGCCTCTCTATGAGCAGTTCTTC,CASSAPGLAGGPLYEQFF
TRBJ2-5,TRBD2,-,TRBV4-1,TGCGCCAGCAGCCAAGATCCCGATGGACTAGCGGGGACCCAAGAGACCCAGTACTTC,CASSQDPDGLAGTQETQYF
TRBJ2-7,TRBD1,once,TRBV28,TGTGCCAGCACCAGGGGGCCCTACGAGCAGTACTTC,CASTRGPYEQYF
TRBJ2-1,TRBD2,-,TRBV5-1,TGCGCCAGCAGCCCTGGGACTAGCGGTTTTAGCTCCTACAATGAGCAGTTCTTC,CASSPGTSGFSSYNEQFF
TRBJ2-7,TRBD2,-,TRBV9,TGTGCCAGCAGCCCCCGGGAAGCGGGGGGGCCAGGGGTGTACGAGCAGTACTTC,CASSPREAGGPGVYEQYF
TRBJ1-4,TRBD1,few,TRBV28,TGTGCCAGCAGTCTTACAGGGGCAACTAATGAAAAACTGTTTTTT,CASSLTGATNEKLFF
TRBJ2-3,TRBD1,-,TRBV10-1,TGCGCCAGCAGTGACGGGACAGGGCGCGGAGATACGCAGTATTTT,CASSDGTGRGDTQYF
TRBJ1-2,TRBD1,-,TRBV29-1,TGCAGCGCCGAGACAGGGGACTTAGGCTACACCTTC,CSAETGDLGYTF
TRBJ2-3,TRBD1,once,TRBV5-8,TGTGCCAGCAGCTTGGGTAGGGGGCTACCTACAGATACGCAGTATTTT,CASSLGRGLPTDTQYF
TRBJ1-4,-,-,TRBV24-1,TGTGCCACAGGGGGAAATGATGAAAAACTGTTTTTT,CATGGNDEKLFF
TRBJ1-2,TRBD1,once,TRBV6-5,TGTGCCATGGACAGGGGAATGTACTATGGCTACACCTTC,CAMDRGMYYGYTF
TRBJ1-1,-,-,TRBV2,TGTGCCAGCAGTGACTGGGACAACATTAACCGGTCTGAAGCTTTCTTT,CASSDWDNINRSEAFF
TRBJ1-4,TRBD1,-,TRBV18,TGTGCCAGCTCACCGACAGGGAGGGAAAAACTGTTTTTT,CASSPTGREKLFF
TRBJ1-6,-,many,TRBV7-9,TGTGCCAGCAGCTTACCGGGTAGCTCCTATAATTCACCCCTCCACTTT,CASSLPGSSYNSPLHF
TRBJ2-3,TRBD1,few,TRBV18,TGTGCCAGCTCATGGGGACAGGGATTAGATACGCAGTATTTT,CASSWGQGLDTQYF
TRBJ2-7,TRBD1,-,TRBV7-9,TGTGCCAGCAGCCCCGGACAGGGGGCTTACTACGAGCAGTACTTC,CASSPGQGAYYEQYF
TRBJ1-5,TRBD1,-,TRBV6-4,TGTGCCAGCAGTCCACAGGGGGAACAGCCCCAGCATTTT,CASSPQGEQPQHF
TRBJ2-1,-,-,TRBV19,TGTGCCAGTAGTATTGGCGGCTACTACAATGAGCAGTTCTTC,CASSIGGYYNEQFF
TRBJ2-2,-,-,TRBV18,TGTGCCAGCTCACGTCGGGACAACGCGAACACCGGGGAGCTGTTTTTT,CASSRRDNANTGELFF
TRBJ1-1,TRBD1,-,TRBV6-1,TGTGCCAGCAGTGAGGGACAGGGGACTGAAGCTTTCTTT,CASSEGQGTEAFF
TRBJ2-5,-,-,TRBV3-1/TRBV3-2,TGTGCCAGCAGCCAAGTGGAAGGGGGGACCCAGTACTTC,CASSQVEGGTQYF
TRBJ1-1,-,-,TRBV2,TGTGCCAGCAGCTCTGACATGGCGGAGGTAGCTTTCTTT,CASSSDMAEVAFF
TRBJ1-2,TRBD1,-,TRBV29-1,TGCAGCGTCCACCCCCTGCAGGGGGGTGGCTACACCTTC,CSVHPLQGGGYTF
TRBJ2-1,-,once,TRBV29-1,TGCAGCGTTGTTTTTACTCCAAGGCAGTTCTTC,CSVVFTPRQFF
TRBJ2-1,TRBD2,-,TRBV7-2,TGTGCCAGCAGCTTATCCCGACTAGCGGGCGGGAATGAGCAGTTCTTC,CASSLSRLAGGNEQFF
TRBJ1-3,-,few,TRBV18,TGTGCCAGCTCACCCTCTACAGGGCTTACTGGAAACACCATATATTTT,CASSPSTGLTGNTIYF
TRBJ2-7,-,-,TRBV28,TGTGCCAGCGGGCGGGACGAGCAGTACTTC,CASGRDEQYF
TRBJ2-5,-,-,TRBV3-1/TRBV3-2,TGTGCCAGCAGTCAAGATACTAGGGAATGGGCGAAGACCCAGTACTTC,CASSQDTREWAKTQYF
TRBJ2-7,TRBD1,-,TRBV13,TGTGCCAGCAGCTGGGAGGGACAGGGGGCATCGGGCGAGCAGTACTTC,CASSWEGQGASGEQYF